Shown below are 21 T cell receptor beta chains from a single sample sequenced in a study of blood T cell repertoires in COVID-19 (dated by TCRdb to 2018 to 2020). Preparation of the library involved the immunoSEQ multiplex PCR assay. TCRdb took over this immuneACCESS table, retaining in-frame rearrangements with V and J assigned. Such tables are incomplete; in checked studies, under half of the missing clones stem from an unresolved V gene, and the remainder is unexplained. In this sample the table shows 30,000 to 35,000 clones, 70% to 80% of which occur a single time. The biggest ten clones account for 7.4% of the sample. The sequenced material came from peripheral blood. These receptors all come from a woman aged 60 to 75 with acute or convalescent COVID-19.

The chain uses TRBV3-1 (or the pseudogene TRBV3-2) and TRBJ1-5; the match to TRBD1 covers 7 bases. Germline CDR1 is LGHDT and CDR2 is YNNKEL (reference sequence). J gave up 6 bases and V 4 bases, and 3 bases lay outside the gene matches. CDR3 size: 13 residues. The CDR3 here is CASSRAGGQPQHF. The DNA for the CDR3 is TGTGCCAGCAGCCGGGCAGGGGGTCAGCCCCAGCATTTT.

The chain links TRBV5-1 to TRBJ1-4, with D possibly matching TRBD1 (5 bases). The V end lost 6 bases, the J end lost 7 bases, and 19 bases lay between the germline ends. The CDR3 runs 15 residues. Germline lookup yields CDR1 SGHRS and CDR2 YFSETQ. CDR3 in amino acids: CASTWDSTSTEKLFF. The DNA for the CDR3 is TGCGCCAGCACCTGGGACTCCACCTCAACTGAAAAACTGTTTTTT. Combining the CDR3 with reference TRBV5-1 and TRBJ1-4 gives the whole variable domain KAGVTQTPRYLIKTRGQQVTLSCSPISGHRSVSWYQQTPGQGLQFLFEYFSETQRNKGNFPGRFSGRQFSNSRSEMNVSTLELGDSALYLCASTWDSTSTEKLFFGSGTQLSVL.

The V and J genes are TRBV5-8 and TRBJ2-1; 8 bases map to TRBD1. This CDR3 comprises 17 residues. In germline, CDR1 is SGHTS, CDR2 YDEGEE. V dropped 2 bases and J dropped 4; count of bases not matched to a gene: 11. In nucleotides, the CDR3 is TGTGCCAGCAGCTTCTTCCCCGGGACAGGCACTTACAATGAGCAGTTCTTC. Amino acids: CASSFFPGTGTYNEQFF.

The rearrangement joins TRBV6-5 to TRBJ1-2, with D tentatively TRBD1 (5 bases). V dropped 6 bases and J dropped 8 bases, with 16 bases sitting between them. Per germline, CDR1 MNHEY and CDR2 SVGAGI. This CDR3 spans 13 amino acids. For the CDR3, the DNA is TGTGCCAGCAGGTTAAGACAGTTCGGGGGCTACACCTTC. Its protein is CASRLRQFGGYTF.

The CDR3: CASRAWDKNTEAFF. The DNA for the CDR3 is TGTGCCAGCAGAGCCTGGGACAAGAACACTGAAGCTTTCTTT. This chain uses TRBV6-5 with TRBJ1-1, with a tentative D call TRBD1 (6 bases). There are 14 residues in the CDR3. Trimming stripped 6 bases from V and 1 base from J, with 12 bases between. Germline V CDR1 and CDR2: MNHEY, SVGAGI.

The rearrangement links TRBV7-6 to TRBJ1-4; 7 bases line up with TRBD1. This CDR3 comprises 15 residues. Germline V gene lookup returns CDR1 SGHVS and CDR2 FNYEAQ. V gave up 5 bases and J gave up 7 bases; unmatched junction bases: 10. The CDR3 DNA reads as TGTGCCAGCAGCCGAGAGGGGGCCGCCCGTGAAAAACTGTTTTTT. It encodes CASSREGAAREKLFF.

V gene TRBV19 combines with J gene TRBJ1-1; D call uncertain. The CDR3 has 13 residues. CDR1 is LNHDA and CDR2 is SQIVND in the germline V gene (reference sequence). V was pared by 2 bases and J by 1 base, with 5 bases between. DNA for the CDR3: TGTGCCAGTAGTATAACACAGAACACTGAAGCTTTCTTT. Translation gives CASSITQNTEAFF.

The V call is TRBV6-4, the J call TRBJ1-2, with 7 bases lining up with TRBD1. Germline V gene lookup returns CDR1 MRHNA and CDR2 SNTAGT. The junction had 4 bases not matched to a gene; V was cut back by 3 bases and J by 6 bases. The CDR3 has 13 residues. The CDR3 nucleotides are TGTGCCAGCAGTGAACAGGGGCGTAATGGCTACACCTTC. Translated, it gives CASSEQGRNGYTF.

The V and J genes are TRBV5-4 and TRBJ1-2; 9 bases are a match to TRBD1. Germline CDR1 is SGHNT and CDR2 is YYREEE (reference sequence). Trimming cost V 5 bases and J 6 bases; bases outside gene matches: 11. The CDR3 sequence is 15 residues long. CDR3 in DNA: TGTGCCAGCAGGGATCAGGACAGGGGACCGGATGGCTACACCTTC. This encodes CASRDQDRGPDGYTF.

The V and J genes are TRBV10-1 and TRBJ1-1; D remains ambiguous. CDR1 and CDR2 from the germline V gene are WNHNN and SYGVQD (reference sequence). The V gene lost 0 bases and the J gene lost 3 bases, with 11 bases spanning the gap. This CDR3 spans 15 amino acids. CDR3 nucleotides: TGCGCCAGCAGTGAGTCGCGGGGTGGGTACACTGAAGCTTTCTTT. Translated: CASSESRGGYTEAFF.

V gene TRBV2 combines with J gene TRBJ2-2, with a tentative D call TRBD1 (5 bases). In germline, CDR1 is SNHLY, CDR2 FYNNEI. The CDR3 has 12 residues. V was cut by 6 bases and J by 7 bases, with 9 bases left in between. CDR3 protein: CASSTGVGELFF. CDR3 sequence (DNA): TGTGCCAGCAGCACAGGTGTCGGGGAGCTGTTTTTT.

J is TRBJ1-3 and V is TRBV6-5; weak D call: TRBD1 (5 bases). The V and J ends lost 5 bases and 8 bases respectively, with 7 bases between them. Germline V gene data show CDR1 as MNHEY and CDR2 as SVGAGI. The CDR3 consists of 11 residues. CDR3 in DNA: TGTGCCAGCAGTCAGGGTTACACCATATATTTT. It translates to CASSQGYTIYF.

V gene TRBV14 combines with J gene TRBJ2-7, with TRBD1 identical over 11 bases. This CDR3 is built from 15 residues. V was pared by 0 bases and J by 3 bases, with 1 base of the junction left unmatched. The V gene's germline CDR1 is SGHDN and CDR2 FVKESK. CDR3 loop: CASSQEGTGGYEQYF. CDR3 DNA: TGTGCCAGCAGCCAAGAGGGGACAGGGGGCTACGAGCAGTACTTC. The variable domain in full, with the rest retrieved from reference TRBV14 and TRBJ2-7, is EAGVTQFPSHSVIEKGQTVTLRCDPISGHDNLYWYRRVMGKEIKFLLHFVKESKQDESGMPNNRFLAERTGGTYSTLKVQPAELEDSGVYFCASSQEGTGGYEQYFGPGTRLTVT.

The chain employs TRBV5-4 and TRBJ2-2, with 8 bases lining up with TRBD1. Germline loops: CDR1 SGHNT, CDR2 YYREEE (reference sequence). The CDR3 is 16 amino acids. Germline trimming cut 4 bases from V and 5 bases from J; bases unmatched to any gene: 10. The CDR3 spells CASSPGSQGATGELFF. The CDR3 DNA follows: TGTGCCAGCAGCCCCGGGTCCCAGGGGGCGACCGGGGAGCTGTTTTTT.

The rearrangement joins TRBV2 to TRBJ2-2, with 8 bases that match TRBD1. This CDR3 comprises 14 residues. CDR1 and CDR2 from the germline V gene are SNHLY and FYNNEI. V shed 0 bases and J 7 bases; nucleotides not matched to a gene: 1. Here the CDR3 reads CASSEARGHGELFF. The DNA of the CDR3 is TGTGCCAGCAGTGAAGCCAGGGGGCACGGGGAGCTGTTTTTT.

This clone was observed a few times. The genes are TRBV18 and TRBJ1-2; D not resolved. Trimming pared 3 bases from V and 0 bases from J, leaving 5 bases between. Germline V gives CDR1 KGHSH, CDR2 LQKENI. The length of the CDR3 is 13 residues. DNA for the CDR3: TGTGCCAGCTCACCGGCAGCTAACTATGGCTACACCTTC. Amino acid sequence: CASSPAANYGYTF.

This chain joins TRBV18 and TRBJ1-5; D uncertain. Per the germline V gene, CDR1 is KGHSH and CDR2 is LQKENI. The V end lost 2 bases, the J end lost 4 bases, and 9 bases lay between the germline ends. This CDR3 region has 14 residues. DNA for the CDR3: TGTGCCAGCTCACCAGGGCTGGGTAATCAGCCCCAGCATTTT. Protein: CASSPGLGNQPQHF.

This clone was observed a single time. This CDR3 is CSVVRGGYVSDTQYF. The CDR3 region has the DNA TGCAGCGTCGTCAGGGGCGGGTATGTGTCAGATACGCAGTATTTT. The chain links TRBV29-1 to TRBJ2-3; D possibly corresponds to TRBD1 (6 bases). CDR1 SQVTM and CDR2 ANQGSEA come from the germline V gene. V was pared by 6 bases and J by 4 bases, with 20 bases between. This CDR3 region has 15 residues.

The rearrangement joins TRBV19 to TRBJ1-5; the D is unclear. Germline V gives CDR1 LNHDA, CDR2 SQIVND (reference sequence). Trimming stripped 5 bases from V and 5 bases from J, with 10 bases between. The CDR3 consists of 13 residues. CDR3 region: CASSADHYQPQHF. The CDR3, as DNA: TGTGCCAGTAGTGCAGATCATTATCAGCCCCAGCATTTT.

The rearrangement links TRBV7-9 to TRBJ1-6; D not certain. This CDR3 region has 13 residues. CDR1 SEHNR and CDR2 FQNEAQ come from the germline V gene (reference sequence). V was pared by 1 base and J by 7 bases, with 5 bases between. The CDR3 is CASSLDTNSPLHF. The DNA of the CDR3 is TGTGCCAGCAGCTTAGACACGAATTCACCCCTCCACTTT.

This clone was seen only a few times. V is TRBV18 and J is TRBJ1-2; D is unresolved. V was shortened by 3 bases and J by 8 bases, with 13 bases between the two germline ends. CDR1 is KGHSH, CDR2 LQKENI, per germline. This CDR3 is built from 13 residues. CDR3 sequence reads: CASSPERMEGYTF. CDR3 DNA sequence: TGTGCCAGCTCACCTGAGAGGATGGAAGGCTACACCTTC. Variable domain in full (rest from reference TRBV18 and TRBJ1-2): NAGVMQNPRHLVRRRGQEARLRCSPMKGHSHVYWYRQLPEEGLKFMVYLQKENIIDESGMPKERFSAEFPKEGPSILRIQQVVRGDSAAYFCASSPERMEGYTFGSGTRLTVV.